The 21 T cell receptor beta chains below were found in one sample sequenced in a study of cytomegalovirus exposure and HLA in healthy donors. The PCR employed 60 Vbeta primers together with 13 Jbeta primers. Clones were read by immunoSEQ multiplex PCR, and TCRdb kept only the in-frame ones, dropping some. The sample carries approximately 150,000 clones, roughly 80% recorded once. Sequencing was carried out using PBMCs. The receptors were sampled from a man aged 25-40 years in good health and CMV-seropositive.

As for this clone: A read error may account for a junction end that differs from germline. This chain links TRBV7-9 with TRBJ1-1; a weak D match, TRBD1 (5 bases). The V gene's germline CDR1 is SEHNR and CDR2 FQNEAQ (reference sequence). This CDR3 has 14 amino acids. In DNA, the CDR3 is TGTTCCAGCAGCTTTCAGGGTTCGGACACTGAAGCTTTCTTT. It specifies CSSSFQGSDTEAFF. The full variable domain, its missing parts supplied by reference TRBV7-9 and TRBJ1-1, is DTGVSQNPRHKITKRGQNVTFRCDPISEHNRLYWYRQTLGQGPEFLTYFQNEAQLEKSRLLSDRFSAERPKGSFSTLEIQRTEQGDSAMYLCSSSFQGSDTEAFFGQGTRLTVV.

This clone was seen more than once but under ten times. The chain links TRBV15 to TRBJ2-7, with 8 bases fitting TRBD1. Germline CDR1 reads LNHNV; CDR2 reads YYDKDF (reference sequence). Losses at the gene ends were 0 bases for V and 5 bases for J; bases not matched to a gene: 6. The CDR3 length is 15 residues. The CDR3 DNA reads TGTGCCACCAGCAGAGACAGGGGGCCTTGGCACGAGCAGTACTTC. Translation gives CATSRDRGPWHEQYF.

The rearrangement links TRBV5-1 to TRBJ2-7; TRBD1 aligns across 7 bases. Germline lookup yields CDR1 SGHRS and CDR2 YFSETQ. V dropped 7 bases and J dropped 6; count of bases not matched to a gene: 7. The CDR3 covers 12 residues. The CDR3 protein is CASSTGQGEQYF. The CDR3 nucleotides are TGCGCCAGCTCGACAGGGCAGGGCGAGCAGTACTTC.

The chain couples TRBV6-1 to TRBJ2-7, with D perhaps TRBD1 (5 bases). Trimming stripped 4 bases from V and 5 bases from J, with 21 bases between. Germline V gene lookup returns CDR1 MNHNS and CDR2 SASEGT. The CDR3 extends over 16 amino acids. CDR3 sequence reads: CASSGRQPRLGDEQYF. As DNA, the CDR3 is TGTGCCAGCAGTGGGCGGCAGCCCAGGTTAGGGGACGAGCAGTACTTC.

The chain is built from TRBV28 and TRBJ1-1, with TRBD1 as a possible D gene (5 bases). The germline gives CDR1 MDHEN, CDR2 SYDVKM. The length of the CDR3 is 14 residues. With 1 base removed from V and 3 bases from J, the gap between germline ends came to 9 bases. The CDR3, as DNA: TGTGCCAGCAGTTTATTCCAAGGGGACACTGAAGCTTTCTTT. Translating it yields CASSLFQGDTEAFF.

V is TRBV18 and J is TRBJ2-4, with 9 nucleotides matching TRBD1. This CDR3 contains 14 residues. The V gene's germline CDR1 is KGHSH and CDR2 LQKENI. The J segment lost 7 bases and the V segment lost 3 bases, leaving 4 bases of the junction unmatched. The CDR3, as DNA: TGTGCCAGCTCACCGGGACAGGGCGGCAACATTCAGTACTTC. Protein: CASSPGQGGNIQYF. The full variable domain, completed using reference TRBV18 and TRBJ2-4, is NAGVMQNPRHLVRRRGQEARLRCSPMKGHSHVYWYRQLPEEGLKFMVYLQKENIIDESGMPKERFSAEFPKEGPSILRIQQVVRGDSAAYFCASSPGQGGNIQYFGAGTRLSVL.

The V gene is TRBV27, the J gene TRBJ2-7; possibly TRBD2 for D (5 bases). CDR3 size: 16 residues. The germline V gene encodes CDR1 MNHEY and CDR2 SMNVEV (reference sequence). V shed 2 bases and J shed 0 bases, with 14 bases lying between them. The CDR3 here is CASSLGSRGSSYEQYF. The CDR3 DNA follows: TGTGCCAGCAGTTTAGGATCCCGGGGAAGCTCCTACGAGCAGTACTTC.

This rearrangement joins TRBV5-1 to TRBJ2-4; weak D call: TRBD2 (5 bases). The CDR3 sequence is 15 residues long. Germline CDR1 reads SGHRS; CDR2 reads YFSETQ. Trimming removed 4 bases from V and 3 bases from J, with 14 bases in between. CDR3 nucleotide sequence: TGCGCCAGCAGCATCCGGGATCGAGGCAAAAACATTCAGTACTTC. This encodes CASSIRDRGKNIQYF.

J is TRBJ2-7 and V is TRBV5-1; 8 bases match TRBD1. V shed 3 bases and J 7 bases; nucleotides not matched to a gene: 6. The CDR3 has 13 amino acids. From germline, CDR1 is SGHRS and CDR2 YFSETQ. CDR3 sequence: CASSWVTGGEQYF. The CDR3 DNA is TGCGCCAGCAGCTGGGTTACAGGGGGTGAGCAGTACTTC.

This clone was seen only a few times. For the CDR3, the DNA is TGTGCCAGCTCACCACCGAACCGGGGTTCTTGGGAGACCCAGTACTTC. Its translation: CASSPPNRGSWETQYF. The V and J genes are TRBV18 and TRBJ2-5; maybe TRBD2 (5 bases). The germline V gene has CDR1 KGHSH and CDR2 LQKENI. Trimming cost V 0 bases and J 5 bases, with 16 bases left between them. The CDR3 extends over 16 amino acids. Complete variable domain (other parts from reference TRBV18 and TRBJ2-5): NAGVMQNPRHLVRRRGQEARLRCSPMKGHSHVYWYRQLPEEGLKFMVYLQKENIIDESGMPKERFSAEFPKEGPSILRIQQVVRGDSAAYFCASSPPNRGSWETQYFGPGTRLLVL.

The rearrangement joins TRBV11-3 to TRBJ2-3, with 13 bases fitting TRBD2. The ends lost 5 bases at V and 4 bases at J; junction bases unmatched: 6. Germline CDR1 and CDR2: SGHNT and YENEEA. This CDR3 has 16 residues. The CDR3 here is CASSARTSGGADTQYF. DNA of the CDR3: TGTGCCAGCAGCGCCAGGACTAGCGGGGGCGCAGATACGCAGTATTTT.

The J gene is TRBJ1-6, the V gene TRBV27; D is undetermined. V was shortened by 3 bases and J by 7 bases, with 16 bases between the two germline ends. This CDR3 region has 16 residues. Germline V gene data show CDR1 as MNHEY and CDR2 as SMNVEV (reference sequence). For the CDR3, the DNA is TGTGCCAGCAGTTTCAGGCCCGGGGAGAGGAATTCACCCCTCCACTTT. As protein: CASSFRPGERNSPLHF.

V is TRBV5-1 and J is TRBJ2-5; 7 bases map to TRBD2. The germline gives CDR1 SGHRS, CDR2 YFSETQ. The CDR3 covers 14 residues. J was trimmed by 3 bases and V by 0 bases; bases with no gene match: 2. The CDR3 nucleotides are TGCGCCAGCAGCTTGGTTCTAGCGGAAGAGACCCAGTACTTC. It yields the protein CASSLVLAEETQYF.

This clone was found a few times. The chain carries TRBV28 and TRBJ2-7; 8 positions agree with TRBD2. After removal of 0 bases from V and 4 bases from J, the junction contained 5 bases not matched to a gene. The length of the CDR3 is 15 residues. The germline gives CDR1 MDHEN, CDR2 SYDVKM. This chain's CDR3 is CASSLWERETYEQYF. In DNA, the CDR3 is TGTGCCAGCAGTTTATGGGAGCGGGAGACGTACGAGCAGTACTTC.

V is TRBV2 and J is TRBJ1-1, with TRBD1 as a possible D gene (6 bases). The CDR3 has 15 amino acids. The V and J ends lost 6 bases and 1 base respectively, with 15 bases between them. CDR1 SNHLY and CDR2 FYNNEI come from the germline V gene. CDR3 loop: CASSEQQGSNTEAFF. CDR3 coding DNA: TGTGCCAGCAGCGAGCAACAGGGCTCGAACACTGAAGCTTTCTTT.

This chain connects TRBV5-1 to TRBJ2-7, with D tentatively TRBD1 (5 bases). CDR1 is SGHRS, CDR2 YFSETQ, per germline. V was pared by 0 bases and J by 2 bases, with 18 bases between. This CDR3 region has 17 residues. DNA of the CDR3: TGCGCCAGCAGCTTGGCAGAACAGGTTGGGGTTCCCTACGAGCAGTACTTC. Its translation: CASSLAEQVGVPYEQYF.

The chain combines TRBV18 with TRBJ1-2; unclear D gene. V was shortened by 3 bases and J by 2 bases, with 7 bases between the two germline ends. The CDR3 has 13 amino acids. The germline gives CDR1 KGHSH, CDR2 LQKENI. The CDR3 region has the DNA TGTGCCAGCTCACCGACTCAGAACTATGGCTACACCTTC. Amino acids: CASSPTQNYGYTF.

This sequence joins TRBV11-3 and TRBJ2-5; D is uncertain. Germline V CDR1 and CDR2: SGHNT, YENEEA. Trimming removed 3 bases from V and 4 bases from J, with 3 bases in between. This CDR3 has 11 amino acids. CDR3 sequence reads: CASSFRETQYF. For the CDR3, the DNA is TGTGCCAGCAGCTTTAGAGAGACCCAGTACTTC.

This clone came up once. The CDR3 here is CASSQGDRGGEKLFF. CDR3 coding DNA: TGTGCCAGCAGCCAAGGGGACAGGGGGGGAGAAAAACTGTTTTTT. The rearrangement joins TRBV4-2 to TRBJ1-4; TRBD1 agrees at 11 bases. The CDR3 totals 15 residues. V was clipped by 1 base and J by 8 bases; unmatched bases: 3. Germline V gene data show CDR1 as LGHNA and CDR2 as YNFKEQ.

This clone was seen a few times. The rearrangement links TRBV27 to TRBJ1-5, with TRBD1 identical over 7 bases. CDR3 length: 15 amino acids. The germline V gene has CDR1 MNHEY and CDR2 SMNVEV (reference sequence). The V segment lost 6 bases and the J segment 9 bases; nucleotides outside the gene matches: 14. In DNA form, the CDR3 reads TGTGCCAGCAGACAAGAAACGGAGGGGGCCACGCCCCAGCATTTT. It specifies CASRQETEGATPQHF.

This clone was found a few times. The chain recombines TRBV7-9 with TRBJ2-2, with D uncertain. Germline V gene lookup returns CDR1 SEHNR and CDR2 FQNEAQ (reference sequence). The CDR3 totals 15 residues. The germline V and J ends were trimmed by 6 bases and 6 bases, with 17 bases remaining between them. The CDR3: CASRPRLVESGELFF. In DNA, the CDR3 is TGTGCCAGCAGGCCGAGGTTGGTGGAGTCCGGGGAGCTGTTTTTT.